Listed below are T cell receptor beta chains from one sample, sequenced in a study of technical replicates of blood from several donors. Assay used: immunoSEQ multiplex PCR; TCRdb lists only in-frame clones, some missing. The sample has tens of thousands of clones; more than 90% are singletons. The sample comprised T cells isolated from PBMCs. All receptors come from a human donor in good health. Both conserved end residues are part of each CDR3. The order of the fields is clone size, V gene, J gene, D gene, CDR3 length, CDR3 protein, CDR3 DNA. D genes are given only for firm matches. Rows may omit the clone size; those that give it use once, few, many or a size class.

>.|TRBV19|TRBJ1-1|TRBD1|13
CASSLQGAVEAFF
TGTGCCAGTAGTCTACAGGGGGCGGTTGAAGCTTTCTTT
>.|TRBV9|TRBJ2-5|TRBD1|14
CASSAGTGLETQYF
TGTGCCAGCAGCGCTGGGACAGGGTTAGAGACCCAGTACTTC
>.|TRBV11-3|TRBJ2-5|.|16
CASSSIPQGRKKTQYF
TGTGCCAGCAGCTCAATTCCACAGGGAAGAAAGAAGACCCAGTACTTC
>.|TRBV19|TRBJ1-1|TRBD1|15
CASSIITGGATEAFF
TGTGCCAGTAGTATAATAACAGGGGGTGCCACTGAAGCTTTCTTT
>.|TRBV30|TRBJ1-5|TRBD1|16
CAWSDGGTGGSQPQHF
TGTGCCTGGAGTGACGGAGGGACAGGGGGGAGTCAGCCCCAGCATTTT
>.|TRBV25-1|TRBJ2-7|.|15
CASSDPGLKAYEQYF
TGTGCCAGCAGTGACCCTGGACTGAAAGCCTACGAGCAGTACTTC
>.|TRBV20-1|TRBJ2-7|.|9
CSIIYEQYF
TGCAGTATCATCTACGAGCAGTACTTC
>.|TRBV9|TRBJ2-7|TRBD1|13
CASSGGTDYEQYF
TGTGCCAGCAGCGGAGGGACAGACTACGAGCAGTACTTC
>.|TRBV28|TRBJ1-5|.|12
CASSLRYQPQHF
TGTGCCAGCAGTTTACGGTATCAGCCCCAGCATTTT
>.|TRBV5-1|TRBJ2-7|TRBD1|14
CASSLVTGSNEQYF
TGCGCCAGCAGCTTGGTGACAGGGTCCAACGAGCAGTACTTC
>.|TRBV5-1|TRBJ1-1|TRBD1|15
CASSWTGSMNTEAFF
TGCGCCAGCAGCTGGACAGGGTCTATGAACACTGAAGCTTTCTTT
>.|TRBV7-2|TRBJ2-1|TRBD2|15
CASSYSGEPYNEQFF
TGTGCCAGCAGCTATAGCGGGGAACCCTACAATGAGCAGTTCTTC
>.|TRBV7-3|TRBJ2-2|.|16
CASSLLAGEGAGELFF
TGTGCCAGCAGCTTACTAGCAGGGGAAGGCGCCGGGGAGCTGTTTTTT
>.|TRBV30|TRBJ2-7|.|11
CAWRDSYEQYF
TGTGCCTGGAGAGACAGCTACGAGCAGTACTTC
>once|TRBV4-1|TRBJ2-2|TRBD2|17
CASSQAVAGVNTGELFF
TGCGCCAGCAGCCAAGCCGTAGCGGGAGTGAACACCGGGGAGCTGTTTTTT
>.|TRBV27|TRBJ2-7|.|14
CASSLSRGLNEQYF
TGTGCCAGCAGTTTATCTCGGGGTCTGAACGAGCAGTACTTC
>once|TRBV6-6|TRBJ1-2|.|15
CASSYSFEGSYGYTF
TGTGCCAGCAGTTACTCGTTCGAGGGTAGCTATGGCTACACCTTC
>.|TRBV27|TRBJ1-3|.|17
CASSPDGGLISGNTIYF
TGTGCCAGCAGTCCGGACGGAGGCCTAATCTCTGGAAACACCATATATTTT
>.|TRBV11-1|TRBJ2-7|TRBD2|14
CASSLLADFYEQYF
TGTGCCAGCAGCCTGCTAGCGGACTTCTACGAGCAGTACTTC
>few|TRBV5-5|TRBJ1-1|.|15
CASSFLGLGGTEAFF
TGTGCCAGCAGCTTTCTAGGCTTAGGGGGCACTGAAGCTTTCTTT
>.|TRBV4-3|TRBJ2-1|TRBD2|17
CASSHPSGTSGGIEQFF
TGCGCCAGCAGCCATCCATCCGGGACTAGCGGGGGAATTGAGCAGTTCTTC
>.|TRBV5-1|TRBJ2-1|TRBD2|13
CASRLAGGNEQFF
TGCGCCAGCAGACTAGCGGGAGGCAATGAGCAGTTCTTC
>.|TRBV28|TRBJ2-1|.|13
CASSLGFYNEQFF
TGTGCCAGCAGTTTGGGCTTCTACAATGAGCAGTTCTTC
>.|TRBV9|TRBJ2-2|TRBD2|14
CASSVAGGTGELFF
TGTGCCAGCAGCGTAGCGGGGGGAACCGGGGAGCTGTTTTTT
>.|TRBV29-1|TRBJ2-5|TRBD2|15
CSVGTSGITEETQYF
TGCAGCGTGGGGACTAGCGGGATAACGGAAGAGACCCAGTACTTC
>.|TRBV4-1|TRBJ2-7|.|13
CASSPLTAYEQYF
TGCGCCAGCAGCCCCCTGACAGCCTACGAGCAGTACTTC
>.|TRBV10-3|TRBJ1-2|.|11
CAISRAGGYTF
TGTGCCATCAGTCGGGCGGGAGGCTACACCTTC
>once|TRBV1|TRBJ1-5|.|11
CTSSQVHTQHF
TGCACCAGCAGCCAAGTACATACCCAGCATTTT
>.|TRBV7-9|TRBJ2-1|.|11
CASSLGGSQFF
TGTGCCAGCAGCTTGGGCGGGTCACAGTTCTTC
>.|TRBV7-2|TRBJ2-5|.|14
CASSQVGQKETQYF
TGTGCCAGCAGCCAGGTGGGGCAAAAAGAGACCCAGTACTTC
>few|TRBV30|TRBJ1-1|.|13
CAWSRQGNTEAFF
TGTGCCTGGAGTCGGCAGGGGAACACTGAAGCTTTCTTT
>.|TRBV28|TRBJ2-5|TRBD2|15
CASSLWTSGQETQYF
TGTGCCAGCAGTCTCTGGACTAGCGGGCAAGAGACCCAGTACTTC
>.|TRBV27|TRBJ2-1|TRBD1|12
CASSRQGNEQFF
TGTGCCAGCAGTAGACAGGGGAATGAGCAGTTCTTC
>.|TRBV9|TRBJ2-2|.|14
CASSVGQNTGELFF
TGTGCCAGCAGCGTGGGACAGAACACCGGGGAGCTGTTTTTT
>.|TRBV7-9|TRBJ2-3|.|19
CASSLGFLRVETTTDTQYF
TGTGCCAGCAGCTTAGGATTCCTAAGGGTCGAGACTACCACAGATACGCAGTATTTT
>.|TRBV7-9|TRBJ2-7|.|14
CASSSALQGHEQYF
TGTGCCAGCAGCTCAGCATTACAGGGCCACGAGCAGTACTTC
>.|TRBV27|TRBJ2-7|.|13
CASSFSGSYEQYF
TGTGCCAGCAGTTTCTCGGGATCCTACGAGCAGTACTTC
>.|TRBV5-1|TRBJ2-1|TRBD2|14
CARKLAGGPNEQFF
TGCGCCAGAAAACTAGCGGGAGGGCCGAATGAGCAGTTCTTC
>once|TRBV29-1|TRBJ1-3|.|16
CSVKASGGYSGNTIYF
TGCAGCGTGAAGGCCTCGGGAGGTTACTCTGGAAACACCATATATTTT
>.|TRBV11-3|TRBJ1-1|.|14
CASSLQGLSTEAFF
TGTGCCAGCAGCCTCCAGGGATTGAGCACTGAAGCTTTCTTT
>.|TRBV9|TRBJ2-1|.|16
CASSVLAGYSYNEQFF
TGTGCCAGCAGCGTACTTGCGGGATACTCCTACAATGAGCAGTTCTTC
>.|TRBV7-9|TRBJ2-7|.|12
CASSHGEGEQYF
TGTGCCAGCAGCCATGGAGAAGGTGAGCAGTACTTC
>.|TRBV27|TRBJ1-5|.|13
CASSLWTDQPQHF
TGTGCCAGCAGCCTGTGGACAGACCAGCCCCAGCATTTT
>.|TRBV7-2|TRBJ1-2|.|14
CASSLGRANYGYTF
TGTGCCAGCAGCTTAGGCAGGGCTAACTATGGCTACACCTTC
>.|TRBV9|TRBJ2-3|.|15
CASSVVGRGTDTQYF
TGTGCCAGCAGCGTAGTGGGGAGAGGCACAGATACGCAGTATTTT
>.|TRBV4-1|TRBJ2-7|.|14
CASSQAYFYYEQYF
TGCGCCAGCAGCCAAGCGTACTTTTACTACGAGCAGTACTTC